One sample yielded the 14 T cell receptor beta chains listed below, sequenced in a study of naive and memory T cell subsets (dated by TCRdb to 2016 to 2017). The protocol used for the library was UMI-ligation and nested PCR. These reads were obtained on an Illumina MiSeq. To cover both TRBC1 and TRBC2, the beta constant-region primer consisted of an equimolar mix of two oligonucleotides. Four rounds of PCR, combining the SP2 primer with nested alpha and beta constant-region primers, were used to amplify the ligated cDNA. In-frame beta chains were kept once TCRdb had trimmed the public reads at Q25 with fastp and called clones with MiXCR. Duplicate CDR3 protein sequences are folded into a single record with the most common DNA and genes. In all, the sample holds thousands of distinct CDR3 sequences, and 25% to 35% of those were seen once. The top ten hold about three fifths of the sample. Material: CD8+ TEMRA cells from blood. In the paper's terms, the cell subset or site label means: effector memory re-expressing CD45RA, CD45RA+ CD27-. The origin of the receptors is a human donor in good health.

This chain links TRBV20-1 with TRBJ2-1, with unresolved D. Germline V gene data show CDR1 as DFQATT and CDR2 as SNEGSKA (reference sequence). This CDR3 has 14 amino acids. The V end was cut by 5 bases, the J end by 1 base, with 12 bases between. CDR3 region: CSAVSLRSYNEQFF. The CDR3 DNA follows: TGCAGTGCTGTTTCTTTGCGTTCCTACAATGAGCAGTTCTTC.

This clonotype was observed many times. V is TRBV2 and J is TRBJ2-7; TRBD1 agrees at 8 bases. The CDR3 sequence is 13 residues long. V lost 8 bases, J lost 1 base, and 4 bases stayed unmatched. The V gene's germline CDR1 is SNHLY and CDR2 FYNNEI. This CDR3 reads CASETGASYEQYF. The CDR3 DNA is TGTGCCAGCGAGACAGGGGCGTCCTACGAGCAGTACTTC.

The rearrangement joins TRBV27 to TRBJ2-3, with TRBD2 matching over 10 bases. The ends lost 3 bases at V and 7 bases at J; junction bases unmatched: 13. This CDR3 has 17 residues. CDR1 MNHEY and CDR2 SMNVEV come from the germline V gene (reference sequence). The CDR3 DNA sequence: TGTGCCAGCAGTTTTGTGGCCGGGACTAGCGAGTTAAATACGCAGTATTTT. The encoded protein is CASSFVAGTSELNTQYF.

This clonotype was recorded a few times. The chain recombines TRBV4-3 with TRBJ2-1; D possibly corresponds to TRBD2 (6 bases). Trimming stripped 0 bases from V and 8 bases from J, with 11 bases between. Germline lookup yields CDR1 LGHNA and CDR2 YSLEER. This CDR3 contains 14 residues. This CDR3 reads CASSQDWGLDEQFF. The CDR3 DNA follows: TGCGCCAGCAGCCAAGATTGGGGACTTGATGAGCAGTTCTTC.

V is TRBV7-3 and J is TRBJ2-3; the D is unclear. Per germline, CDR1 SGHTA and CDR2 FQGTGA. The V gene lost 4 bases and the J gene lost 6 bases, with 11 bases spanning the gap. This CDR3 has 13 amino acids. CDR3 sequence: CASSSSPDDTQYF. CDR3 nucleotide sequence: TGTGCCAGCAGCTCATCGCCGGACGATACGCAGTATTTT.

This rearrangement joins TRBV27 to TRBJ2-1; D possibly uses TRBD1 or TRBD2 (6 bases each). The germline V gene encodes CDR1 MNHEY and CDR2 SMNVEV (reference sequence). V was trimmed by 6 bases and J by 8 bases, leaving 14 bases between them. This CDR3 is built from 13 residues. CDR3 bases: TGTGCCAGCAGGGCATGGGGGGCGGATGAGCAGTTCTTC. It translates to CASRAWGADEQFF.

This clonotype has just a few counts. The V and J genes are TRBV28 and TRBJ2-6, with D perhaps TRBD2 (5 bases). V lost 5 bases and J 0 bases, leaving 8 bases between the germline ends. The germline V gene has CDR1 MDHEN and CDR2 SYDVKM. CDR3 length equals 15 residues. As DNA, the CDR3 is TGTGCCAGCAGTCTAGGGAGCTCTGGGGCCAACGTCCTGACTTTC. This translates into CASSLGSSGANVLTF.

This clonotype has more than one count but fewer than ten. This rearrangement joins TRBV7-8 to TRBJ2-1, with 10 bases fitting TRBD2. Germline V gene lookup returns CDR1 SGHVS and CDR2 FQNEAQ. The CDR3 spans 18 residues. After removal of 1 base from V and 4 bases from J, the junction contained 10 bases not matched to a gene. CDR3 region: CASSLGLSSGSLYNEQFF. CDR3 sequence (DNA): TGTGCCAGCAGCTTAGGGCTGTCTAGCGGGAGTCTATACAATGAGCAGTTCTTC.

This clonotype was recorded once. This chain uses TRBV4-3 with TRBJ1-1; weak D call: TRBD1 (6 bases). The V and J ends lost 0 bases and 0 bases respectively, with 14 bases between them. The CDR3 runs 17 residues. Germline-derived CDR1 and CDR2 are LGHNA and YSLEER. The CDR3 loop is CASSQELGGGLNTEAFF. CDR3 coding DNA: TGCGCCAGCAGCCAAGAACTCGGGGGGGGCTTGAACACTGAAGCTTTCTTT.

There are a few counts of this clonotype. This chain joins TRBV9 and TRBJ2-1; possibly TRBD2 for D (7 bases). This CDR3 is 11 amino acids long. V lost 3 bases and J lost 10, with 8 bases in between. The germline gives CDR1 SGDLS, CDR2 YYNGEE. In DNA form, the CDR3 reads TGTGCCAGCAGCGAGGGGGGGGAGCAGTTCTTC. It translates to CASSEGGEQFF.

The chain couples TRBV3-2 to TRBJ2-2. TRBV3-2 is a known pseudogene. CDR3 length: 12 residues. For the CDR3, the DNA is TGTGCCAGCAGCCTCCTCTCCGGGGAGCTGTTTTTT. Translated: CASSLLSGELFF.

This clonotype was counted between two and nine times. CDR3 amino acids: CASSLAWEGSEAFF. CDR3 in DNA: TGTGCCAGCAGCTTAGCGTGGGAAGGATCTGAAGCTTTCTTT. This chain connects TRBV7-9 to TRBJ1-1; D gene ambiguous. Trimming stripped 0 bases from V and 6 bases from J, with 11 bases between. The CDR3 spans 14 residues. Germline V CDR1 and CDR2: SEHNR, FQNEAQ (reference sequence).

The CDR3 nucleotides are TGTGCCAGCAGCCAAGAAACCTGGCGGACGGAGGACTATGGCTACACCTTC. Amino acids: CASSQETWRTEDYGYTF. The chain is built from TRBV4-2 and TRBJ1-2; D gene ambiguous. V was clipped by 0 bases and J by 3 bases, with 17 bases between them. The germline V gene has CDR1 LGHNA and CDR2 YNFKEQ. There are 17 residues in the CDR3.

V usage is TRBV27 and J usage is TRBJ2-1; 9 positions agree with TRBD2. The CDR3 consists of 15 residues. The germline CDR1 and CDR2 sequences are MNHEY and SMNVEV (reference sequence). The V segment lost 3 bases and the J segment 7 bases; nucleotides outside the gene matches: 7. DNA of the CDR3: TGTGCCAGCAGTTTGACTAGCGGTTCACGGAATGAGCAGTTCTTC. It yields the protein CASSLTSGSRNEQFF.